A few counts support the clone carrying this T cell receptor beta chain. Its antigen is not known. This entry comes from a study of cytotoxic CD8 clonotypes in ibrutinib-treated CLL. The CDR3 runs 15 residues. V lost 3 bases, J lost 2 bases, and 3 bases stayed unmatched. Per germline, CDR1 KGHSH and CDR2 LQKENI. Depth targeted 1 in 200,000 to 1 in 1 million T cells, averaging 10x coverage per clonotype. The data were produced by immunoSEQ multiplex PCR, yet TCRdb's version contains in-frame clones alone and is incomplete. In the table there are nearly 300,000 clones, 65% to 85% of which are singletons. Study observations and caveats: Different sampling times were used for sustained-remission and progressing patients. Shared public clonotypes were rare, and on treatment they either got smaller or stayed the same. Clonality at baseline surpassed age-matched healthy donors and tracked circulating CD8+ T-cell counts.

The chain recombines TRBV18 with TRBJ2-2, with TRBD1 matching 7 bases. The origin of this receptor is a human donor with chronic lymphocytic leukemia. This sample comprised PBMCs, obtained at disease progression, from a patient treated with ibrutinib. CDR3: CASSPDRKNTGELFF. The CDR3 DNA reads TGTGCCAGCTCACCGGACAGGAAAAACACCGGGGAGCTGTTTTTT.